This paragraph covers one T cell receptor beta chain sequence. Its antigen is still unknown. This sample was taken from a study of a mutant IDH1 vaccine in newly diagnosed glioma. The wider study: The treated group averaged about 41 years old and was 62.5% male, around 38% female. The study's findings and limits: Changes in the top peripheral T cell clonotypes seemingly had no bearing on pseudoprogression.

Time point reported: baseline, week 1 (first vaccination visit). Noted treatment: pre-vaccination baseline after standard-of-care therapy. Using immunoSEQ multiplex PCR, the repertoire was profiled, and TCRdb retains in-frame clones only, with some absent. The sample consists of over 25,000 clones, more than 85% of them appearing once. The TCR originated in a woman aged 40-49 years with glioma. Specimen: PBMCs, collected from a glioma patient treated with radiotherapy, temozolomide or both.

CDR3 protein: CASSRGNYEQYF. CDR3 nucleotides: TGCGCCAGCAGCCGTGGGAACTACGAGCAGTACTTC. V is TRBV5-1 and J is TRBJ2-7; D is uncertain. The V gene's germline CDR1 is SGHRS and CDR2 YFSETQ. V lost 4 bases and J lost 3, with 8 bases in between. This CDR3 is 12 amino acids long.